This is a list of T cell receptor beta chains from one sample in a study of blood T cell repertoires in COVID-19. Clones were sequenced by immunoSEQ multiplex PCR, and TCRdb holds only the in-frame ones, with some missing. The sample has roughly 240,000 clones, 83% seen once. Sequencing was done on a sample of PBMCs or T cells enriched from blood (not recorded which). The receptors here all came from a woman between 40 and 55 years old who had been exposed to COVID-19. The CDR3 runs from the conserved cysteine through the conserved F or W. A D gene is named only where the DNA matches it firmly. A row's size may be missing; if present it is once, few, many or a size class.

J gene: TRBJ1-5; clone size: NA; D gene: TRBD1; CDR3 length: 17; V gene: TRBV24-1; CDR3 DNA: TGTGCCACCAGTGATCCCCGGACAGGGTGCTGCAATCAGCCCCAGCATTTT; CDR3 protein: CATSDPRTGCCNQPQHF
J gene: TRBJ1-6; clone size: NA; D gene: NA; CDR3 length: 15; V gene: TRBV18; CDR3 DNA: TGTGCCAGCTCACCGAAAGGGGTTGGGAATTCACCCCTCCACTTT; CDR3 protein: CASSPKGVGNSPLHF
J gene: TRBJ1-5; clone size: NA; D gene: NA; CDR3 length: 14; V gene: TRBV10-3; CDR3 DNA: TGTGCCATCAGTGAGTCCGGGGGGCAAAAGCCCCAGCATTTT; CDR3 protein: CAISESGGQKPQHF
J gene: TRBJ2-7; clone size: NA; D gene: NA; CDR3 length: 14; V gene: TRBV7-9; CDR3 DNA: TGTGCCAGCAGCTTCGGGGGAACCTCCTACGAGCAGTACTTC; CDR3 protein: CASSFGGTSYEQYF
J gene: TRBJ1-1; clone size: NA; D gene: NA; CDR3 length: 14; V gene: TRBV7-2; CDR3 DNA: TGTGCCAGCAGCTTAGCGGGGCAGGCCGGTGGGGCTTTCTTT; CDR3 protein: CASSLAGQAGGAFF
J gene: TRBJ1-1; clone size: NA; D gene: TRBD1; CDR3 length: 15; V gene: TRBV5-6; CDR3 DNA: TGTGCCAGCAGCTTGGAGACAGGGGGGAGAACTGAAGCTTTCTTT; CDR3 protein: CASSLETGGRTEAFF
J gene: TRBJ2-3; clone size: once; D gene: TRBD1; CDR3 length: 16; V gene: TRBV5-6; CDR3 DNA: TGTGCCAGCAGCCTACGGACAGGGGGCCTTACAGATACGCAGTATTTT; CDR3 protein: CASSLRTGGLTDTQYF
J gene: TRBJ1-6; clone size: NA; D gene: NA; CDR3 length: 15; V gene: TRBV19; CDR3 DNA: TGTGCCAGTAGTATTTTGCGCCAGGGCGATTCACCCCTCCACTTT; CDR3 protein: CASSILRQGDSPLHF
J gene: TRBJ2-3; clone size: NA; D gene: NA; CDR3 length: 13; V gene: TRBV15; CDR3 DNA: TGTGCCACCAGGGACAGTTACACAGATACGCAGTATTTT; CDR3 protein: CATRDSYTDTQYF
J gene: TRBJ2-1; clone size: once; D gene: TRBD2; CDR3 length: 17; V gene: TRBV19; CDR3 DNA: TGTGCCAGTAGTGGCGAACGACTAGCGGGGGGGAACAATGAGCAGTTCTTC; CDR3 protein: CASSGERLAGGNNEQFF
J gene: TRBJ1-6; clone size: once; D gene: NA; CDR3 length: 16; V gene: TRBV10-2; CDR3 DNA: TGCGCCAGCAGTGAGTCGACAGTTTCGCATAATTCACCCCTCCACTTT; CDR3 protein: CASSESTVSHNSPLHF
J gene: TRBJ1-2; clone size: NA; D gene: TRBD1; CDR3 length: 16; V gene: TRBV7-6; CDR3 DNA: TGTGCCAGCAGCGCAAAGAACCCGGGACAGCCTTATGGCTACACCTTC; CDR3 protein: CASSAKNPGQPYGYTF
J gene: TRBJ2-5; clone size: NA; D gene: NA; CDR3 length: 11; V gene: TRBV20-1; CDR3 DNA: TGCAGTGCTACCCGAGGGGAGACCCAGTACTTC; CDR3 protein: CSATRGETQYF
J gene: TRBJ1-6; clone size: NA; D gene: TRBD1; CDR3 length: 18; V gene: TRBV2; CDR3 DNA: TGTGCCAGCAGTCCGAACTGGGCAGGGGGCGTCGGTAATTCACCCCTCCACTTT; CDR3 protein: CASSPNWAGGVGNSPLHF
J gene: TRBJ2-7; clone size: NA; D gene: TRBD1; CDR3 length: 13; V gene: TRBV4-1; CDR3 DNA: TGCGCCAGCAGCCAAGGGACAGGCAATGAGCAGTACTTC; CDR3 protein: CASSQGTGNEQYF
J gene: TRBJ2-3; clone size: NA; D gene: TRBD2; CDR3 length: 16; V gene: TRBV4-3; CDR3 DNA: TGCGCCAGCAGCCAAGACAGGACTAGCGGGGCAGATACGCAGTATTTT; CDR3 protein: CASSQDRTSGADTQYF
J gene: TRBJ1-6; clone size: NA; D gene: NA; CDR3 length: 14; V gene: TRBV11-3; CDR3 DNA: TGTGCCAGCAGCTTAGACCGGGGAAATTCACCCCTCCACTTT; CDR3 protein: CASSLDRGNSPLHF
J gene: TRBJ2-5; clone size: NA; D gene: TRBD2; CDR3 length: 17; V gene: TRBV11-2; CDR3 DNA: TGTGCCAGCAGCTTAGGGCTGGCTAGCGGGGGGGCAGAGACCCAGTACTTC; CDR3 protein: CASSLGLASGGAETQYF
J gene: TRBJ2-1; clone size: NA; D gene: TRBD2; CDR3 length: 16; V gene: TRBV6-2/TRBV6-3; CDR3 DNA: TGTGCCAGCAGTTACGGAGCGGGGGGACTATTCAATGAGCAGTTCTTC; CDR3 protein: CASSYGAGGLFNEQFF
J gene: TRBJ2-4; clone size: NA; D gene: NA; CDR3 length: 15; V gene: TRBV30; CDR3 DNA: TGTGCCTGGACCTCCCGGACAGAAGCCAAAAACATTCAGTACTTC; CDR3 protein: CAWTSRTEAKNIQYF